This T cell receptor beta chain was identified during a study of response to subunit inactivated influenza vaccine. MiXCR, run by TCRdb on the RT-PCR reads, gives a single entry per CDR3 protein. This repertoire shows roughly 540,000 distinct CDR3 sequences, approximately 24% found once; its top ten account for approximately 2.9%. Details on this clonotype: One junction end disagrees with the germline gene, perhaps due to a read error.

The CDR3 extends over 14 amino acids. Germline values: CDR1 SNHLY, CDR2 FYNNEI. These sequences were also reported in another study, on T cells expressing NK-cell markers. That publication notes: Beta-chain TCR cDNA was generated via 5'RACE template switching with UMIs.

This TCR came from a man aged 50 to 59 who received an inactivated influenza vaccine. The sequenced sample was CD4+ T cells sorted from PBMCs, obtained 11 to 12 days after vaccination. The chain carries TRBV2 and TRBJ2-3; 14 bases match TRBD2. CDR3 amino acids: CAITGTSGRDTQYF. The CDR3 bases are TGTGCCATAACCGGGACTAGCGGGAGAGATACGCAATATTTT.